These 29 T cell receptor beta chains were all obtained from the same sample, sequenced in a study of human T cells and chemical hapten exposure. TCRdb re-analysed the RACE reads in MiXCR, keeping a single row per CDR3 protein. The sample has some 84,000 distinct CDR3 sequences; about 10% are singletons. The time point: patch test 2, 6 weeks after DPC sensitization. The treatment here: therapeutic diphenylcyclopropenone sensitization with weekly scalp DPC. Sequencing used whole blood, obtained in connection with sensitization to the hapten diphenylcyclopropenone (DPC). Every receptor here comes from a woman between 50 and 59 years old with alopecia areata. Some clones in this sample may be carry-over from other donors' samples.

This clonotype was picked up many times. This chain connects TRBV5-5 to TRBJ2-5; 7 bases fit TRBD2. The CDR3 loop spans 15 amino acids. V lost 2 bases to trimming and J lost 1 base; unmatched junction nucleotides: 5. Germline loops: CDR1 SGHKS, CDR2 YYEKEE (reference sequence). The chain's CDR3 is CASSLAGRGQETQYF. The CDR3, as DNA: TGTGCCAGCAGCTTAGCGGGAAGGGGCCAAGAGACCCAGTACTTC.

CDR3 loop: CSARGQGGVGKDTEAFF. The CDR3 coding sequence is TGCAGTGCTAGGGGACAGGGAGGGGTTGGAAAGGACACTGAAGCTTTCTTT. The chain is built from TRBV20-1 and TRBJ1-1; 9 bases fit TRBD1. The CDR3 is made up of 17 amino acids. CDR1 is DFQATT, CDR2 SNEGSKA, per germline (reference sequence). The V and J ends lost 3 bases and 3 bases, in that order; junction bases with no gene match: 14.

In DNA, the CDR3 is TGTGCCACCAGTGAAGCCGGGACCGCTTTCCATGAGCAGTTCTTC. This encodes CATSEAGTAFHEQFF. The chain couples TRBV24-1 to TRBJ2-1; D is tentatively TRBD1 or TRBD2 (5 bases each). This CDR3 spans 15 amino acids. The V gene's germline CDR1 is KGHDR and CDR2 SFDVKD. V lost 4 bases and J 8 bases, leaving 17 bases between the germline ends.

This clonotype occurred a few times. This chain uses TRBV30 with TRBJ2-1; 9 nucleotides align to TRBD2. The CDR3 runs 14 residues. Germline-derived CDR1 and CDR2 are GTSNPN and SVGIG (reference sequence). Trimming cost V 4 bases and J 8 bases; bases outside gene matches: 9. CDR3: CAWNPGTSSHEQFF. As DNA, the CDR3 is TGTGCCTGGAACCCTGGGACTAGCAGCCATGAGCAGTTCTTC.

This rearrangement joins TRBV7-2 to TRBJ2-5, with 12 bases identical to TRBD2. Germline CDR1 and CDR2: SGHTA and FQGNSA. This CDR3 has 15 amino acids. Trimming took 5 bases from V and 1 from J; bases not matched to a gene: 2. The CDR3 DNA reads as TGTGCCAGCAGCCGGACTAGCGGGGTCCAAGAGACCCAGTACTTC. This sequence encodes CASSRTSGVQETQYF.

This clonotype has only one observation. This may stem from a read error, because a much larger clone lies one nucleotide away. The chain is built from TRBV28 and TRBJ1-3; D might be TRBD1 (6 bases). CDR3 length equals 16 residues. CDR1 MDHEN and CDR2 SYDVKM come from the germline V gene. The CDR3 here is CTSLTGRVGSGNTIYF. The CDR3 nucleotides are TGTACCAGCCTCACAGGGCGTGTGGGTTCTGGAAACACCATATATTTT. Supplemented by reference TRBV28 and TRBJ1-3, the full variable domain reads DVKVTQSSRYLVKRTGEKVFLECVQDMDHENMFWYRQDPGLGLRLIYFSYDVKMKEKGDIPEGYSVSREKKERFSLILESASTNQTSMYLCTSLTGRVGSGNTIYFGEGSWLTVV.

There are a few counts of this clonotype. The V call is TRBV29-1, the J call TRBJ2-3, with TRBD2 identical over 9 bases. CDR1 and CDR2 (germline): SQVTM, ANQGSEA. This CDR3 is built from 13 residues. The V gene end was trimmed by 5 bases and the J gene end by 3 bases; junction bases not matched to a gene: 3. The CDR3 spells CSVQTSGTDTQYF. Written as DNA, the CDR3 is TGCAGCGTTCAGACTAGCGGAACAGATACGCAGTATTTT.

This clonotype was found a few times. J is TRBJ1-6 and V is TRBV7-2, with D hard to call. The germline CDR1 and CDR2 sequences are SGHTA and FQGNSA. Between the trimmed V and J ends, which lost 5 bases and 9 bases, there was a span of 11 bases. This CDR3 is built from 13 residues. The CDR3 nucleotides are TGTGCCAGCAGCCAGACAACTATTTCACCCCTCCACTTT. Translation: CASSQTTISPLHF.

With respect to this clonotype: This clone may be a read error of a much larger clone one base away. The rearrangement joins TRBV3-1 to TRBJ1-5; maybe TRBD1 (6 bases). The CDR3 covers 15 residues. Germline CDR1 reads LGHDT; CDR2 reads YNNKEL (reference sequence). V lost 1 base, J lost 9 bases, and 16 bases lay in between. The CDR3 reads CASSQGAGAYRPQHF. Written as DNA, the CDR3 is TGTGCCAGCAGCCAAGGGGCAGGGGCGTATCGGCCCCAGCATTTT.

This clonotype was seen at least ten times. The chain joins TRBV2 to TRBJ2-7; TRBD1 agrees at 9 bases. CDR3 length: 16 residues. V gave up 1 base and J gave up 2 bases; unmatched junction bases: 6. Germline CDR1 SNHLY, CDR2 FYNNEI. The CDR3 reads CASSEEFWDRAYEQYF. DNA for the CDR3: TGTGCCAGCAGTGAAGAGTTTTGGGACAGGGCCTACGAGCAGTACTTC.

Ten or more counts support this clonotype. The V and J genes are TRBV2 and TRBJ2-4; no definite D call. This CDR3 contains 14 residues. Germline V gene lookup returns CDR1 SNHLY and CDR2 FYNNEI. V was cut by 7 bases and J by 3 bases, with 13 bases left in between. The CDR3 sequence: CASTLLLDKNIQYF. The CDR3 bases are TGTGCCAGCACGCTTCTACTGGACAAAAACATTCAGTACTTC.

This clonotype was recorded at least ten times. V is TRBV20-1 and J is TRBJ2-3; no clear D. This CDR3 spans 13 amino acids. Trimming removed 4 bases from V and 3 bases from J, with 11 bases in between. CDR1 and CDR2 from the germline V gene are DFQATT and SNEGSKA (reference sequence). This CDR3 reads CSAKDGRTDTQYF. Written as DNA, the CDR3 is TGCAGTGCTAAGGACGGTCGGACAGATACGCAGTATTTT.

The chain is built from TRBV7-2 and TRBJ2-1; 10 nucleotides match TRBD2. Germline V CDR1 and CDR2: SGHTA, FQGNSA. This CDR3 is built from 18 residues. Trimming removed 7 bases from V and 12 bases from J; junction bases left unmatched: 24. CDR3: CASTGRLNGSSGSLGQFF. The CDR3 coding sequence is TGTGCCAGCACGGGCCGGTTAAATGGGTCTAGCGGGAGTCTTGGGCAGTTCTTC.

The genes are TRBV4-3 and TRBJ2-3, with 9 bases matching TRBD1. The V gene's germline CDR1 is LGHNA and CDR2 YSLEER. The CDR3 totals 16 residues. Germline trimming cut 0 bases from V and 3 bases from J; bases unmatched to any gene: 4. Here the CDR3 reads CASSQDLQGATDTQYF. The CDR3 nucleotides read TGCGCCAGCAGCCAAGATCTACAGGGGGCAACAGATACGCAGTATTTT.

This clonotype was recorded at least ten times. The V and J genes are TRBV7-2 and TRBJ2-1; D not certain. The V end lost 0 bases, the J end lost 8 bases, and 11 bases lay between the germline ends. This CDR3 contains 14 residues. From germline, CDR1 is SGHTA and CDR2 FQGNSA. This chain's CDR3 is CASSLAGKSDEQFF. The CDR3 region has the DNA TGTGCCAGCAGCTTAGCGGGGAAGTCAGATGAGCAGTTCTTC.

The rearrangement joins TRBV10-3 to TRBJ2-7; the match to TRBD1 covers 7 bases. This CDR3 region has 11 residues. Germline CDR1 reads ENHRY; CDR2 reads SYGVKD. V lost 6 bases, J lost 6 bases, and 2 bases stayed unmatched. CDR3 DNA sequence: TGTGCCATCAGCGGGACAGTCGAGCAGTACTTC. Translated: CAISGTVEQYF.

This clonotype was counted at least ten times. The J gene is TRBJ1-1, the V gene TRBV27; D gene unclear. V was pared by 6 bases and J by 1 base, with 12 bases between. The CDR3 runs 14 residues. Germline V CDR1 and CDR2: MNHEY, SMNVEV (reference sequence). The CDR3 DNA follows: TGTGCCAGCAGCCGAACGAGCCCGAACACTGAAGCTTTCTTT. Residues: CASSRTSPNTEAFF.

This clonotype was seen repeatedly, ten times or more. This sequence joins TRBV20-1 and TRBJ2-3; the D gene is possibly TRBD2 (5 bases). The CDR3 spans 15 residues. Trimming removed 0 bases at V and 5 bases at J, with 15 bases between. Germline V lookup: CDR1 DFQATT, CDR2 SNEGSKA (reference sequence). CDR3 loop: CSARDLVEGKDTQYF. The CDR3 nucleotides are TGCAGTGCTAGAGATCTGGTAGAGGGAAAAGATACGCAGTATTTT.

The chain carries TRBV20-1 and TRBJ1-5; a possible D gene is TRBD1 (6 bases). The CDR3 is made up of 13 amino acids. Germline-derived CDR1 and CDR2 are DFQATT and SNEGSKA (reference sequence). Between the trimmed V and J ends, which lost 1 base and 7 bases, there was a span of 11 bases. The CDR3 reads CSARGRGIQPQHF. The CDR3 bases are TGCAGTGCTAGAGGCAGGGGAATACAGCCCCAGCATTTT.

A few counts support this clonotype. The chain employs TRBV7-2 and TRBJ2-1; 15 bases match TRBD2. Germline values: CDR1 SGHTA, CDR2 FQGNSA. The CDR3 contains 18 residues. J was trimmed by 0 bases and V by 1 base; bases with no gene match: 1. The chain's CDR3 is CASSLGGLAGGSYNEQFF. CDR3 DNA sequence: TGTGCCAGCAGCTTAGGGGGACTAGCGGGAGGCTCCTACAATGAGCAGTTCTTC.

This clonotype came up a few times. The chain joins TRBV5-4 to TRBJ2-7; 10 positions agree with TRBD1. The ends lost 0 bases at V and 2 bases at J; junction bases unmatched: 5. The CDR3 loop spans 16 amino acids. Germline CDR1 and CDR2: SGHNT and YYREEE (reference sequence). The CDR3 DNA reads TGTGCCAGCAGCTTGGCGCCCGGGACAGGGGCCTACGAGCAGTACTTC. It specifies CASSLAPGTGAYEQYF.

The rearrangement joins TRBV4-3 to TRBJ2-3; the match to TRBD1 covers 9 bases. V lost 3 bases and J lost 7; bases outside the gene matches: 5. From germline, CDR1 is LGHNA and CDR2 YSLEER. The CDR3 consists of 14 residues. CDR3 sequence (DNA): TGCGCCAGCAGCCAGGGACAGGGAAGATATACGCAGTATTTT. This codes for CASSQGQGRYTQYF.

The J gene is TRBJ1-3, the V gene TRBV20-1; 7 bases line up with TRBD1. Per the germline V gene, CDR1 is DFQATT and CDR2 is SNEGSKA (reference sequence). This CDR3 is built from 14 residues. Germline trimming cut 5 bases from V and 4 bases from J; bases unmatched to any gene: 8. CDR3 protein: CSAGRQGAGNTIYF. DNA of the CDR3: TGCAGTGCTGGTAGACAGGGAGCGGGAAACACCATATATTTT.

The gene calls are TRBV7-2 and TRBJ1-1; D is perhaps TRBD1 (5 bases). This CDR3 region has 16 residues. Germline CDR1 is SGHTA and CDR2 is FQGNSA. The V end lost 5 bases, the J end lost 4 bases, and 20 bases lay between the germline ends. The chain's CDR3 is CASSRGSREFVTEAFF. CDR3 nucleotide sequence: TGTGCCAGCAGCCGTGGGTCCAGGGAGTTTGTCACTGAAGCTTTCTTT.

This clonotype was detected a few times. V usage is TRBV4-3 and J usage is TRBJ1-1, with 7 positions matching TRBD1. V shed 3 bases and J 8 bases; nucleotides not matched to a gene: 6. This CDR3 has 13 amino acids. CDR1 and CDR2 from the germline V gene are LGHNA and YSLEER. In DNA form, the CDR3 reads TGCGCCAGCAGCCACGCCGGGACAGCCGAAGCTTTCTTT. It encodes CASSHAGTAEAFF.

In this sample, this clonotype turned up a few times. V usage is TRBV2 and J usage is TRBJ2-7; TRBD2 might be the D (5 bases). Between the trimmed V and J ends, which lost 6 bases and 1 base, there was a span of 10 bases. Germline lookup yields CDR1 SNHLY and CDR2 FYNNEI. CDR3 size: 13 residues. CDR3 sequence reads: CASRGGGSYEQYF. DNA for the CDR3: TGTGCCAGCAGAGGAGGAGGTTCCTACGAGCAGTACTTC.

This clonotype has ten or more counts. CDR3: CASSTQHTQYF. CDR3 nucleotides: TGTGCCAGCAGTACCCAACATACGCAGTATTTT. The V call is TRBV28, the J call TRBJ2-3; the D is unclear. Trimming stripped 5 bases from V and 7 bases from J, with 7 bases between. CDR1 and CDR2 from the germline V gene are MDHEN and SYDVKM. The CDR3 is 11 amino acids.

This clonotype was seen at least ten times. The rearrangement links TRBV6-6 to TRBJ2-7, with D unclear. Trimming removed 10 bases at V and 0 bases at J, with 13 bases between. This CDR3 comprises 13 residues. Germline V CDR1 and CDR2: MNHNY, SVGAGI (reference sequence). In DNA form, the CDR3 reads TGTGCCATTCCAATTTCCCTCTCCTACGAGCAGTACTTC. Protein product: CAIPISLSYEQYF.

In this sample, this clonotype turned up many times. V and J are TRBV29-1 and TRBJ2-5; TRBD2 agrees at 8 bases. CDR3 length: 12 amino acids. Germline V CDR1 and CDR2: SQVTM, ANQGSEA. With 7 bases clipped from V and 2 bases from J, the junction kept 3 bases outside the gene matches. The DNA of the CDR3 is TGCAGCGCAGCTAGCGGGCAAGAGACCCAGTACTTC. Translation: CSAASGQETQYF. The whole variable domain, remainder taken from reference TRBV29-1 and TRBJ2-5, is SAVISQKPSRDICQRGTSLTIQCQVDSQVTMMFWYRQQPGQSLTLIATANQGSEATYESGFVIDKFPISRPNLTFSTLTVSNMSPEDSSIYLCSAASGQETQYFGPGTRLLVL.